Listed below are T cell receptor beta chains from one sample, sequenced in a study of Ad26.COV2.S vaccination and SARS-CoV-2 variants. The table came from immunoSEQ multiplex PCR; TCRdb's copy has only in-frame clones and leaves some out. The data hold just over 350,000 clones, with 80% to 90% observed a single time. Sample: peripheral blood, taken in a trial of Ad26.COV2.S vaccine versus placebo. These receptors all stem from a person aged 18-65 years who received the Ad26.COV2.S COVID-19 vaccine or a placebo. Each CDR3 is given with its conserved first and last residue. A D gene is named only where the DNA matches it firmly. Clone size, where shown, is once, few, many, or a class for clones that have expanded.

len	v_gene	d_gene	abundance	j_gene	CDR3aa	CDR3nt
14	TRBV6-2/TRBV6-3	-	-	TRBJ1-5	CASSYGQGGQPQHF	TGTGCCAGCAGTTACGGGCAGGGCGGTCAGCCCCAGCATTTT
11	TRBV5-4	-	-	TRBJ2-1	CASSRDNEQFF	TGTGCCAGCAGCCGGGACAATGAGCAGTTCTTC
15	TRBV11-2	-	once	TRBJ2-4	CASSHASGIKNIQYF	TGTGCCAGCAGCCACGCCTCGGGGATCAAAAACATTCAGTACTTC
15	TRBV11-2	-	-	TRBJ2-2	CASSPLGGGPGELFF	TGTGCCAGCAGCCCGTTGGGGGGGGGCCCCGGGGAGCTGTTTTTT
16	TRBV27	TRBD2	few	TRBJ2-1	CASSFRDYVQNNEQFF	TGTGCCAGCAGTTTCAGGGACTACGTACAAAACAATGAGCAGTTCTTC
15	TRBV5-1	-	-	TRBJ2-5	CASSLEASGRETQYF	TGCGCCAGCAGCTTGGAAGCATCGGGCAGGGAGACCCAGTACTTC
13	TRBV19	-	-	TRBJ1-1	CARRGDSGTEAFF	TGTGCCAGGAGAGGGGATTCGGGCACTGAAGCTTTCTTT
12	TRBV10-3	-	-	TRBJ2-7	CAISDGIYEQYF	TGTGCCATCAGTGATGGGATTTACGAGCAGTACTTC
16	TRBV20-1	TRBD2	-	TRBJ2-1	CSASKPRGGGENEQFF	TGCAGTGCTAGTAAACCGCGGGGGGGCGGAGAGAATGAGCAGTTCTTC
13	TRBV7-9	-	-	TRBJ2-7	CASSTPPLYEQYF	TGTGCCAGCAGCACGCCCCCGCTCTACGAGCAGTACTTC
16	TRBV19	TRBD2	-	TRBJ2-3	CASSVAASGSTDTQYF	TGTGCCAGTAGTGTCGCGGCTAGCGGGAGTACGGATACGCAGTATTTT
15	TRBV28	TRBD1	many	TRBJ2-7	CASTTAGTGDHEQYF	TGTGCCAGCACCACGGCCGGGACAGGGGACCACGAGCAGTACTTC
14	TRBV5-1	TRBD1	-	TRBJ2-7	CASSLQGIAYEQYF	TGCGCCAGCAGCTTACAGGGGATTGCCTACGAGCAGTACTTC
14	TRBV7-8	-	-	TRBJ2-3	CASSLVDYSDTQYF	TGTGCCAGCAGCTTAGTTGACTACTCAGATACGCAGTATTTT
13	TRBV19	-	few	TRBJ1-6	CASSIIGNSPLHF	TGTGCCAGTAGTATTATAGGCAATTCACCCCTCCACTTT
12	TRBV7-9	-	-	TRBJ1-5	CASSTSSQPQHF	TGTGCCAGCAGCACCAGCAGCCAGCCCCAGCATTTT
14	TRBV10-3	TRBD1	-	TRBJ2-5	CAINTGGSQETQYF	TGTGCCATCAACACAGGGGGCTCCCAAGAGACCCAGTACTTC
15	TRBV4-1	TRBD2	-	TRBJ2-3	CASSSLGLGTDTQYF	TGCGCCAGCTCATCCCTAGGACTAGGGACAGATACGCAGTATTTT
14	TRBV5-1	TRBD1	-	TRBJ2-1	CASSLQTGGNEQFF	TGCGCCAGCAGCTTGCAGACAGGGGGCAATGAGCAGTTCTTC
13	TRBV6-1	-	-	TRBJ1-5	CASSEVSEQPQHF	TGTGCCAGCAGTGAAGTTTCGGAACAGCCCCAGCATTTT
14	TRBV4-3	-	-	TRBJ2-7	CASSPTTGSYEQYF	TGCGCCAGCAGCCCCACTACAGGCTCCTACGAGCAGTACTTC